Below are 24 T cell receptor beta chains sequenced from a single sample in a study of identical twins. TCRdb fed the 5' RACE reads into MiXCR, producing one record per CDR3 protein. The sample includes about 1.7 million distinct CDR3 sequences, around 33% of them seen just once. Sequencing was performed on cord blood. Source of these receptors: a newborn girl in good health.

The chain links TRBV20-1 to TRBJ2-1; 7 bases are a match to TRBD1. CDR3 length: 17 residues. The V segment lost 0 bases and the J segment 0 bases; nucleotides outside the gene matches: 8. Germline V gene sequence: CDR1 DFQATT, CDR2 SNEGSKA (reference sequence). The CDR3 region has the DNA TGCAGTGCTAGAGACCGGGACAGTCGAAGCTCCTACAATGAGCAGTTCTTC. Residues: CSARDRDSRSSYNEQFF.

This clonotype was observed a single time. The chain is built from TRBV5-6 and TRBJ2-3, with 13 bases that match TRBD2. The length of the CDR3 is 15 residues. Trimming took 5 bases from V and 5 from J; bases not matched to a gene: 5. Germline CDR1 SGHDT, CDR2 YYEEEE. The CDR3 sequence is CASRLTSGGGDTQYF. Here the CDR3 DNA reads TGTGCCAGCAGACTAACTAGCGGGGGGGGAGATACGCAGTATTTT.

The genes are TRBV29-1 and TRBJ2-5; TRBD1 matches at 7 bases. Germline V lookup: CDR1 SQVTM, CDR2 ANQGSEA. Losses at the gene ends were 7 bases for V and 2 bases for J; bases not matched to a gene: 4. The CDR3 has 12 residues. CDR3 sequence: CSGWGQQETQYF. The DNA for the CDR3 is TGCAGCGGGTGGGGACAGCAAGAGACCCAGTACTTC.

This chain connects TRBV9 to TRBJ2-7, with D possibly TRBD2 on 5 matching bases. The CDR3 length is 14 residues. V gave up 2 bases and J gave up 2 bases, with 11 bases separating them. Germline V gene data show CDR1 as SGDLS and CDR2 as YYNGEE. The DNA of the CDR3 is TGTGCCAGCAGCGTCTCCCCTAGCACCTACGAGCAGTACTTC. Translating gives CASSVSPSTYEQYF.

The rearrangement joins TRBV10-3 to TRBJ2-7; 9 nucleotides agree with TRBD2. CDR1 and CDR2 from the germline V gene are ENHRY and SYGVKD. This CDR3 is 15 amino acids long. V lost 4 bases to trimming and J lost 7 bases; unmatched junction nucleotides: 11. The CDR3 DNA reads TGTGCCATCAGTGCACAGCGGGAGGTCTACAATGAGCAGTACTTC. Translation gives CAISAQREVYNEQYF.

V gene TRBV5-1 combines with J gene TRBJ2-3; D uncertain. Germline CDR1 reads SGHRS; CDR2 reads YFSETQ. The CDR3 runs to 15 residues. The V and J ends lost 1 base and 0 bases respectively, with 9 bases between them. The CDR3 sequence is CASSLTWSSTDTQYF. The CDR3 nucleotides are TGCGCCAGCAGCTTGACCTGGTCTAGCACAGATACGCAGTATTTT.

V gene TRBV20-1 combines with J gene TRBJ2-7; the D call may be TRBD1 or TRBD2 (5 bases each). Germline lookup yields CDR1 DFQATT and CDR2 SNEGSKA (reference sequence). The V end was cut by 3 bases, the J end by 3 bases, with 15 bases between. The length of the CDR3 is 14 residues. For the CDR3, the DNA is TGCAGTGCTAGGGGACCCCCGATGGGCTACGAGCAGTACTTC. It encodes CSARGPPMGYEQYF.

A few counts support this clonotype. The J gene is TRBJ1-6, the V gene TRBV6-5, with 10 bases identical to TRBD1. The CDR3 length is 15 residues. V trimming: 7 bases; J trimming: 3 bases; junction bases outside the gene matches: 3. Germline values: CDR1 MNHEY, CDR2 SVGAGI. CDR3 coding DNA: TGTGCCAGCAAGGACAGGGGGGGCTATAATTCACCCCTCCACTTT. Translation gives CASKDRGGYNSPLHF.

The chain is built from TRBV4-2 and TRBJ2-5, with 8 bases lining up with TRBD2. CDR1 is LGHNA and CDR2 is YNFKEQ in the germline V gene. V shed 0 bases and J 3 bases; nucleotides not matched to a gene: 12. The CDR3 has 18 amino acids. CDR3 DNA: TGTGCCAGCAGCCAAGATTTAGCTTACGCGGGGGGAAAAGAGACCCAGTACTTC. This gives the protein CASSQDLAYAGGKETQYF.

In this sample, this clonotype turned up a few times. The gene calls are TRBV15 and TRBJ2-7; possibly TRBD1 for D (5 bases). V was shortened by 0 bases and J by 5 bases, with 8 bases between the two germline ends. This CDR3 region has 13 residues. Germline assignment: CDR1 LNHNV and CDR2 YYDKDF (reference sequence). CDR3 in DNA: TGTGCCACCAGCAGAGATCAGGGAAACGAGCAGTACTTC. Its translation: CATSRDQGNEQYF.

This clonotype has just a few counts. V gene TRBV21-1 combines with J gene TRBJ2-4; the DNA was not compared with TRBD1, the D call given in the table. TRBV21-1 counts as a pseudogene. The length of the CDR3 is 14 residues. The CDR3 reads CASSTRDRESIQYF. The CDR3 DNA sequence: TGTGCCAGCAGCACCCGGGACAGGGAAAGCATTCAGTACTTC.

This clonotype was found a few times. The V call is TRBV28, the J call TRBJ2-4; D is unresolved. Germline loops: CDR1 MDHEN, CDR2 SYDVKM. Trimming left V 3 bases short and J 1 base short, with 13 bases between. The CDR3 loop spans 16 amino acids. The DNA of the CDR3 is TGTGCCAGCAGTTTGGGGAAAACCCCGGCCAAAAACATTCAGTACTTC. Translated: CASSLGKTPAKNIQYF.

The V and J genes are TRBV20-1 and TRBJ2-5; D not resolved. V lost 1 base to trimming and J lost 2 bases, with 11 bases between them. The germline V gene has CDR1 DFQATT and CDR2 SNEGSKA (reference sequence). This CDR3 contains 14 residues. DNA of the CDR3: TGCAGTGCTAGAGTACGGTGGATTCAAGAGACCCAGTACTTC. Translated: CSARVRWIQETQYF.

The chain links TRBV5-1 to TRBJ1-6; possibly TRBD1 for D (6 bases). Germline CDR1 is SGHRS and CDR2 is YFSETQ. Trimming took off 2 bases at V and 9 bases at J, with 15 bases between the two ends. CDR3 size: 15 residues. The CDR3 DNA reads as TGCGCCAGCAGCTTAAGGGGGGGCACCGGTTCACCCCTCCACTTT. Protein: CASSLRGGTGSPLHF.

This rearrangement joins TRBV4-1 to TRBJ2-1; D uncertain. The J call is uncertain, as TRBJ2-7 better fits the DNA end. Germline V gene lookup returns CDR1 MGHRA and CDR2 YSYEKL. CDR3 length: 15 amino acids. The CDR3 nucleotides are TGCGCCAGCAGCCGACTCCTTAACTACTACAATGAGCAGTACTTC. Amino acids: CASSRLLNYYNEQYF.

This clonotype has ten or more counts. V is TRBV21-1 and J is TRBJ2-3. TRBV21-1 is assigned pseudogene status. There are 12 residues in the CDR3. CDR3: CASSVIPDTQYF. The DNA of the CDR3 is TGTGCCAGCAGCGTAATTCCAGATACGCAGTATTTT.

There are a few counts of this clonotype. The chain employs TRBV29-1 and TRBJ2-5; the D gene is possibly TRBD2 (6 bases). This CDR3 comprises 13 residues. Trimming cost V 4 bases and J 3 bases, with 12 bases left between them. The germline CDR1 and CDR2 sequences are SQVTM and ANQGSEA. The chain's CDR3 is CSVGWGVKETQYF. Written as DNA, the CDR3 is TGCAGCGTTGGATGGGGGGTCAAAGAGACCCAGTACTTC.

The chain employs TRBV7-2 and TRBJ1-5; possible D gene TRBD1, 5 bases. Trimming took 8 bases from V and 4 from J, leaving 12 bases between them. The CDR3 has 13 residues. Germline assignment: CDR1 SGHTA and CDR2 FQGNSA. The CDR3 coding sequence is TGTGCCAGCTTCGACCCAGGGAATCAGCCCCAGCATTTT. It specifies CASFDPGNQPQHF.

This clonotype came up many times. This rearrangement joins TRBV7-2 to TRBJ2-1; D not certain. The CDR3 has 14 amino acids. Germline V CDR1 and CDR2: SGHTA, FQGNSA. The V end was cut by 2 bases, the J end by 2 bases, with 7 bases between. DNA of the CDR3: TGTGCCAGCAGCTTAAGCCAGACCTACAATGAGCAGTTCTTC. It yields the protein CASSLSQTYNEQFF.

The rearrangement joins TRBV6-1 to TRBJ2-7; D may be TRBD1 (6 bases). This CDR3 has 12 residues. Germline-derived CDR1 and CDR2 are MNHNS and SASEGT. Trimming took off 5 bases at V and 5 bases at J, with 10 bases between the two ends. CDR3 nucleotides: TGTGCCAGCAGTCACAGGGCCCACGAGCAGTACTTC. Amino acids: CASSHRAHEQYF.

This clonotype was seen a handful of times. The V gene is TRBV21-1, the J gene TRBJ2-5; TRBD2, the D gene given by the table, was not confirmed from the DNA. TRBV21-1 is termed a pseudogene. This CDR3 comprises 17 residues. DNA for the CDR3: TGTGCCAGCAGCAATTCGGCACTAGCGGGGCTCGAAGAGACCCAGTACTTC. Translation gives CASSNSALAGLEETQYF.

The chain has TRBV12-3 or TRBV12-4 and TRBJ2-3; possible D gene TRBD2, 6 bases. Trimming cost V 6 bases and J 2 bases, with 18 bases left between them. The CDR3 sequence is 16 residues long. CDR3 in DNA: TGTGCCAGCAGCTCTACAGGACTATACCCCACAGATACGCAGTATTTT. It translates to CASSSTGLYPTDTQYF.

The chain links TRBV5-1 to TRBJ2-1; 9 bases are shared with TRBD1. This CDR3 is built from 17 residues. V lost 1 base to trimming and J lost 3 bases; unmatched junction nucleotides: 8. Germline V gene data show CDR1 as SGHRS and CDR2 as YFSETQ. The CDR3 DNA reads TGCGCCAGCAGCTTGTGGGGGGGACAGGGAAACTACAATGAGCAGTTCTTC. Amino acid sequence: CASSLWGGQGNYNEQFF. The whole variable domain, filled in from reference TRBV5-1 and TRBJ2-1, reads KAGVTQTPRYLIKTRGQQVTLSCSPISGHRSVSWYQQTPGQGLQFLFEYFSETQRNKGNFPGRFSGRQFSNSRSEMNVSTLELGDSALYLCASSLWGGQGNYNEQFFGPGTRLTVL.

The chain links TRBV3-1 to TRBJ2-3, with D perhaps TRBD2 (6 bases). CDR1 and CDR2 (germline): LGHDT, YNNKEL (reference sequence). This CDR3 region has 15 residues. Trimming pared 5 bases from V and 1 base from J, leaving 13 bases between. The CDR3 sequence: CASSEELARTDTQYF. The CDR3, as DNA: TGTGCCAGCAGCGAGGAACTAGCTCGCACAGATACGCAGTATTTT.